Listed below are T cell receptor beta chains from one sample, sequenced in a study of blood T cell repertoires in COVID-19. Only in-frame clones appear in the TCRdb table, and some are missing; sequencing was by immunoSEQ multiplex PCR. The data hold fewer than 250,000 clones, with about nine tenths observed a single time. Input material: PBMCs or T cells enriched from blood (not recorded which). The receptor set was obtained from a woman aged 25-40 years with acute COVID-19. Each CDR3 is given with its conserved first and last residue. Fields, in order: clone size, J gene, D gene, V gene, CDR3 protein, CDR3 DNA. D genes are given only for firm matches. A clone size is listed for some rows: how often the clone was seen (once, few, many), or a class if it is expanded.

>-|TRBJ1-1|TRBD1|TRBV19
CASNHLGTGDTEAFF
TGTGCCAGTAATCACCTCGGGACAGGGGACACTGAAGCTTTCTTT
>-|TRBJ1-2|TRBD1|TRBV19
CASSITEQGGGYTF
TGTGCCAGTAGTATCACCGAACAGGGGGGTGGCTACACCTTC
>-|TRBJ1-3|-|TRBV5-6
CASSLLLQSGNTIYF
TGTGCCAGCAGCCTTCTTTTACAGTCTGGAAACACCATATATTTT
>-|TRBJ1-2|-|TRBV11-2
CASSTPGGAGNTF
TGTGCCAGCAGCACCCCGGGGGGGGCAGGAAACACCTTC
>-|TRBJ2-1|-|TRBV20-1
CSARLLGEQFF
TGCAGTGCTAGGCTCCTCGGTGAGCAGTTCTTC
>-|TRBJ2-5|-|TRBV10-1
CASSDSPTQGQETQYF
TGCGCCAGCAGTGATTCACCCACCCAGGGCCAAGAGACCCAGTACTTC
>-|TRBJ2-7|TRBD1|TRBV13
CASSLGTGYEQYF
TGTGCCAGCAGCCTCGGGACAGGCTACGAGCAGTACTTC
>-|TRBJ1-4|TRBD1|TRBV27
CASSFKGAGGKLFF
TGTGCCAGCAGTTTCAAGGGGGCGGGTGGAAAACTGTTTTTT
>-|TRBJ1-6|TRBD1|TRBV7-8
CASSLTAGTGLSSPLHF
TGTGCCAGCAGCCTCACGGCTGGGACAGGGTTGAGTTCACCCCTCCACTTT
>-|TRBJ2-3|-|TRBV5-1
CASSTDLDTQYF
TGCGCCAGCAGCACCGACTTAGATACGCAGTATTTT
>-|TRBJ2-7|-|TRBV27
CASSPSWGAYSYEQYF
TGTGCCAGCAGTCCTAGTTGGGGCGCTTATTCCTACGAGCAGTACTTC
>-|TRBJ1-5|TRBD1|TRBV5-6
CASSTTGGGQPQHF
TGTGCCAGCAGCACGACAGGGGGCGGTCAGCCCCAGCATTTT
>-|TRBJ2-5|TRBD1|TRBV30
CAWSVGGAGGAETQYF
TGTGCCTGGAGTGTAGGGGGCGCAGGGGGCGCGGAGACCCAGTACTTC
>-|TRBJ1-6|-|TRBV11-2
CASSSLGQYNSPLHF
TGTGCCAGCAGCTCCCTGGGGCAGTATAATTCACCCCTCCACTTT
>once|TRBJ2-1|TRBD2|TRBV5-5
CASSLASGGFYNEQFF
TGTGCCAGCAGCTTGGCTAGCGGGGGGTTTTACAATGAGCAGTTCTTC
>-|TRBJ2-7|-|TRBV6-5
CASANLGAYEQYF
TGTGCCAGCGCGAACCTAGGGGCCTACGAGCAGTACTTC
>-|TRBJ1-4|TRBD1|TRBV30
CASRPTGGREKLFF
TGTGCCTCACGCCCTACAGGGGGACGGGAAAAACTGTTTTTT
>-|TRBJ1-4|-|TRBV4-3
CASSQEATNEKLFF
TGCGCCAGCAGCCAAGAAGCGACTAATGAAAAACTGTTTTTT
>-|TRBJ1-2|-|TRBV6-5
CASSPKEEEGYTF
TGTGCCAGCAGCCCAAAGGAGGAGGAGGGCTACACCTTC
>-|TRBJ1-5|TRBD1|TRBV4-1
CASSQGGTGGYQPQHF
TGCGCCAGCAGCCAAGGAGGGACAGGGGGATACCAGCCCCAGCATTTT
>-|TRBJ2-5|TRBD1|TRBV4-1
CASSQAGTGGVETQYF
TGCGCCAGCAGCCAAGCTGGGACAGGGGGAGTAGAGACCCAGTACTTC
>-|TRBJ2-7|-|TRBV6-5
CASSYGATEQYF
TGTGCCAGCAGTTACGGGGCAACTGAGCAGTACTTC
>-|TRBJ2-1|-|TRBV11-2
CASSLMSLNEQFF
TGTGCCAGCAGCTTAATGTCCCTGAATGAGCAGTTCTTC
>-|TRBJ1-2|-|TRBV2
CASSSGTNYGYTF
TGTGCCAGCAGCTCGGGGACTAACTATGGCTACACCTTC
>-|TRBJ2-1|TRBD2|TRBV12-5
CASEPRGSSYNEQFF
TGTGCTAGTGAGCCGCGGGGGAGCTCCTACAATGAGCAGTTCTTC
>-|TRBJ1-5|-|TRBV19
CASHSGRLRNQPQHF
TGTGCCAGCCACTCAGGGAGGTTGCGCAATCAGCCCCAGCATTTT
>-|TRBJ2-2|TRBD2|TRBV18
CASSAGTSTNTGELFF
TGTGCCAGCTCAGCCGGGACTAGCACGAACACCGGGGAGCTGTTTTTT
>few|TRBJ1-1|-|TRBV7-2
CASSFTGQMNTEAFF
TGTGCCAGCAGCTTTACCGGACAGATGAACACTGAAGCTTTCTTT
>-|TRBJ2-7|TRBD1|TRBV3-1/TRBV3-2
CASSQAPRDRDEQYF
TGTGCCAGCAGCCAAGCGCCCCGGGACAGGGACGAGCAGTACTTC
>-|TRBJ2-3|TRBD2|TRBV6-2/TRBV6-3
CASSSDLAGGLDTQYF
TGTGCCAGCAGTTCAGACCTAGCGGGGGGGCTAGATACGCAGTATTTT
>-|TRBJ2-5|TRBD1|TRBV30
CAWSNNRGSGETQYF
TGTGCCTGGAGTAATAACAGGGGGTCGGGGGAGACCCAGTACTTC
>-|TRBJ2-7|TRBD1|TRBV6-6
CASSSRDRGSSYF
TGTGCCAGCAGTTCCCGGGACAGGGGATCCTCGTACTTC
>-|TRBJ2-5|TRBD1|TRBV5-1
CASSFPDRGKETQYF
TGCGCCAGCAGCTTTCCGGACAGGGGAAAAGAGACCCAGTACTTC
>-|TRBJ2-1|TRBD1|TRBV4-1
CASSQEMQGAIEQFF
TGCGCCAGCAGCCAAGAGATGCAGGGGGCGATTGAGCAGTTCTTC
>-|TRBJ1-1|TRBD1|TRBV4-1
CASSQGWTGGKTEAFF
TGCGCCAGCAGCCAAGGCTGGACAGGGGGCAAAACTGAAGCTTTCTTT
>-|TRBJ1-3|-|TRBV5-1
CASSLGGPENTIYF
TGCGCCAGCAGCTTGGGCGGTCCCGAAAACACCATATATTTT
>-|TRBJ2-1|TRBD1|TRBV5-1
CASSLQGDRDNEQFF
TGCGCCAGCAGCCTCCAGGGGGACAGGGACAATGAGCAGTTCTTC
>-|TRBJ2-3|TRBD1|TRBV12-3/TRBV12-4
CASRGTDTDTQYF
TGTGCCAGCAGGGGGACAGACACAGATACGCAGTATTTT
>-|TRBJ2-3|TRBD2|TRBV6-5
CASIGLEVGDYTQYF
TGTGCCAGCATTGGACTAGAAGTGGGGGACTATACGCAGTATTTT
>-|TRBJ2-7|TRBD1|TRBV12-3/TRBV12-4
CASSSGQGNEQYF
TGTGCCAGCAGCTCGGGACAGGGGAACGAGCAGTACTTC
>once|TRBJ1-2|-|TRBV6-5
CASSYSQVPGYGYTF
TGTGCCAGCAGTTACTCTCAAGTTCCCGGGTATGGCTACACCTTC
>-|TRBJ1-1|-|TRBV6-5
CASHSGTEAFF
TGTGCCAGCCATAGTGGCACTGAAGCTTTCTTT
>-|TRBJ1-6|-|TRBV12-3/TRBV12-4
CASRTGNSPLHF
TGTGCCAGCAGGACAGGAAATTCACCCCTCCACTTT
>once|TRBJ1-1|TRBD1|TRBV14
CASSQDNGQGWTEAFF
TGTGCCAGCAGCCAAGATAATGGACAGGGCTGGACTGAAGCTTTCTTT
>-|TRBJ1-2|TRBD1|TRBV14
CASSPRQGVGWIYGYTF
TGTGCCAGCAGCCCAAGACAGGGAGTTGGTTGGATCTATGGCTACACCTTC
>-|TRBJ1-1|TRBD1|TRBV27
CASSALTGATGEAFF
TGTGCCAGCAGTGCATTAACAGGGGCCACGGGTGAAGCTTTCTTT
>-|TRBJ1-1|-|TRBV5-1
CASSWGLHGTEAFF
TGCGCCAGCAGCTGGGGACTCCATGGGACTGAAGCTTTCTTT
>-|TRBJ1-5|-|TRBV27
CASSFGSRGDQPQHF
TGTGCCAGCAGTTTTGGCAGCCGAGGCGATCAGCCCCAGCATTTT
>-|TRBJ2-1|TRBD1|TRBV18
CASSPNAGTGGSYNEQFF
TGTGCCAGCTCACCTAACGCCGGGACAGGGGGTTCCTACAATGAGCAGTTCTTC
>-|TRBJ1-5|-|TRBV3-1/TRBV3-2
CASSAGTGSNQPQHF
TGTGCCAGCAGCGCGGGCACGGGTAGCAATCAGCCCCAGCATTTT
>-|TRBJ2-3|TRBD2|TRBV27
CASSSRTSGGADTQYF
TGTGCCAGCAGTTCTCGGACTAGCGGGGGGGCAGATACGCAGTATTTT
>-|TRBJ2-2|TRBD2|TRBV7-9
CASSSSGGSGTGELFF
TGTGCCAGCAGCTCTAGCGGGGGGAGTGGGACCGGGGAGCTGTTTTTT
>-|TRBJ1-2|TRBD1|TRBV6-4
CASSDLGTGGIRFYGYTF
TGTGCCAGCAGTGACTTAGGGACAGGGGGCATTCGGTTCTATGGCTACACCTTC
>-|TRBJ1-1|-|TRBV4-1
CASSQVVGAYTEAFF
TGCGCCAGCAGCCAAGTGGTAGGGGCCTACACTGAAGCTTTCTTT
>-|TRBJ2-3|-|TRBV7-2
CASSKPGQRTSSSTDTQYF
TGTGCCAGCAGCAAGCCGGGACAAAGAACATCCTCTAGCACAGATACGCAGTATTTT
>-|TRBJ1-4|TRBD1|TRBV5-6
CASSTLGQGSEKLFF
TGTGCCAGCAGCACTCTGGGACAGGGGTCTGAAAAACTGTTTTTT
>few|TRBJ1-5|-|TRBV16
CASSQSSQPQHF
TGTGCCAGCAGCCAATCCTCCCAGCCCCAGCATTTT
>-|TRBJ2-7|-|TRBV4-2
CASSQEADEQYF
TGTGCCAGCAGCCAAGAAGCGGACGAGCAGTACTTC
>-|TRBJ2-7|TRBD1|TRBV27
CASSYRGSYEQYF
TGTGCCAGCAGTTACAGGGGAAGCTACGAGCAGTACTTC
>-|TRBJ1-2|TRBD1|TRBV7-9
CASSDDRANYGYTF
TGTGCCAGCAGCGACGACAGGGCAAACTATGGCTACACCTTC